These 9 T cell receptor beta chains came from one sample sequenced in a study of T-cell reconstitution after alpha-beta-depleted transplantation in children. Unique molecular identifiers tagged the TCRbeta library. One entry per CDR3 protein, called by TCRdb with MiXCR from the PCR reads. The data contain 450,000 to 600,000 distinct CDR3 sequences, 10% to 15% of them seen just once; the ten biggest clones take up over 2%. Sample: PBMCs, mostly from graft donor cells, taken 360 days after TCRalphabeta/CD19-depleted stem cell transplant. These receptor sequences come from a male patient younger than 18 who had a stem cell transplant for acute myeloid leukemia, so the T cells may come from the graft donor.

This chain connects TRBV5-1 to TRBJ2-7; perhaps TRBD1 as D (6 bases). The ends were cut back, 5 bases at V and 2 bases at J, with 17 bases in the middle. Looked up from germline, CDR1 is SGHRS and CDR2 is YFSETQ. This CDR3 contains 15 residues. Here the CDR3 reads CASSLYRDTPYEQYF. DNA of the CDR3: TGCGCCAGCAGTCTATATCGGGACACCCCCTACGAGCAGTACTTC.

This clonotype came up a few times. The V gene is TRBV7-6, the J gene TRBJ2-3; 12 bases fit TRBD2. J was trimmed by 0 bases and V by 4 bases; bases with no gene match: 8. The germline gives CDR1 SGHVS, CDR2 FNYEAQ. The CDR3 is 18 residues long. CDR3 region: CASSSLAGGSSSTDTQYF. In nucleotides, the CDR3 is TGTGCCAGCAGCTCGCTAGCGGGAGGGTCATCTAGCACAGATACGCAGTATTTT.

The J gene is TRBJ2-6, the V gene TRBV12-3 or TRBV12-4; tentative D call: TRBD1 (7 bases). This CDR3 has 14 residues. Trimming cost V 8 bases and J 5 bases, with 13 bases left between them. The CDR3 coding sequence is TGTGCCAGCGTCGCGGGACAGAGGGCCAACGTCCTGACTTTC. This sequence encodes CASVAGQRANVLTF.

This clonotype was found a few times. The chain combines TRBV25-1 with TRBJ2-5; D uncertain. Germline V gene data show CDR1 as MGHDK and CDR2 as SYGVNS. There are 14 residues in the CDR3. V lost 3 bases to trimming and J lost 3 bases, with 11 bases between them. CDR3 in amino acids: CASSDQKGKETQYF. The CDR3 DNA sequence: TGTGCCAGCAGTGACCAAAAGGGTAAAGAGACCCAGTACTTC.

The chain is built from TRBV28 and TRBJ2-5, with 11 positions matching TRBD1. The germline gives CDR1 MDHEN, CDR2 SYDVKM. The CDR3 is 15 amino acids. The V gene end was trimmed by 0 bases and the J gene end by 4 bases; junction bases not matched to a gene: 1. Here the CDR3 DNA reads TGTGCCAGCAGTTTATGGGACAGGGGGCGAGAGACCCAGTACTTC. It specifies CASSLWDRGRETQYF.

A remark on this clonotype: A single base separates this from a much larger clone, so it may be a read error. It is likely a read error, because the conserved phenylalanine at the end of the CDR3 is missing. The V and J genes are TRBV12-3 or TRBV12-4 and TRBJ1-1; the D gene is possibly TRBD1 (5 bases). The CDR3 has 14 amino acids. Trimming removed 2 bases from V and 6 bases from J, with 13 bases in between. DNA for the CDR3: TGTGCCAGCAGTTTACTAGGGGTCGGCGCTGAAGCTTTCTCT. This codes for CASSLLGVGAEAFS.

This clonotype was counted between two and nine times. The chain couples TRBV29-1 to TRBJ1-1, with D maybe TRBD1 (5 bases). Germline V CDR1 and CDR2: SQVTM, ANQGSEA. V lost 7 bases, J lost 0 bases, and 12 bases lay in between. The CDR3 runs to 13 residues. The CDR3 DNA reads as TGCAGCGCGGCGGGACGGCTGAACACTGAAGCTTTCTTT. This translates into CSAAGRLNTEAFF.

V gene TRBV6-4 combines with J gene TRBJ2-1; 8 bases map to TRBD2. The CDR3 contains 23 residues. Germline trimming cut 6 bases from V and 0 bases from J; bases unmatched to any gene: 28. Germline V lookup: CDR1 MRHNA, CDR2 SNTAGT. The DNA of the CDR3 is TGTGCCAGCAGGCCTTCCGGCTCGTACGGCGGGAGGTTCGACCTTAGCTCCTACAATGAGCAGTTCTTC. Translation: CASRPSGSYGGRFDLSSYNEQFF.

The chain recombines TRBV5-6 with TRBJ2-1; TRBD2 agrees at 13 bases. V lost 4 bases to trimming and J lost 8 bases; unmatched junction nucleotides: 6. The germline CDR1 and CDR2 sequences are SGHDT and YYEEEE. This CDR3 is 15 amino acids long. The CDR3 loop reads CASSRGLAGRDEQFF. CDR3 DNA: TGTGCCAGCAGCCGGGGACTAGCGGGAAGGGATGAGCAGTTCTTC.